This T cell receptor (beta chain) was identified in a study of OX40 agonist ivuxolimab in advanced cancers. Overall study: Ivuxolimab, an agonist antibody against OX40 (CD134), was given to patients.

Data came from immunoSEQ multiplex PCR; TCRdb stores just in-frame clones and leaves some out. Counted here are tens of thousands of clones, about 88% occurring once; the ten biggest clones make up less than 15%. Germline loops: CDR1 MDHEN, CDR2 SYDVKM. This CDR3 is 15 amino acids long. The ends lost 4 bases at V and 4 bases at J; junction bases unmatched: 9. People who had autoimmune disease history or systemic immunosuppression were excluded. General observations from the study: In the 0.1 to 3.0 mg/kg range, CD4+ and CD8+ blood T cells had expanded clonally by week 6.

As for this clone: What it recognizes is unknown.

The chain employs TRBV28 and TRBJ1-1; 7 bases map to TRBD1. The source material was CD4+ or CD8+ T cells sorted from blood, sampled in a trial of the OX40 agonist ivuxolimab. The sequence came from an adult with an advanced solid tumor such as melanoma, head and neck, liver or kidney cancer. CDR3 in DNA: TGTGCCAGCAGTTCAGGTGGGGCAGGGGGCACTGAAGCTTTCTTT. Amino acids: CASSSGGAGGTEAFF.